This note documents a single T cell receptor beta chain sequence. Its antigen has not been determined. Per-base qualities were not stored, and no clone one base away is much larger. The sample's treatment or condition label is to be understood as: in vitro stimulation with specific CMV peptide epitopes to enrich CMV-specific T cells. Sequenced on an Illumina HiSeq 1500. Clones were called with MiXCR by TCRdb after fastp trimmed the public reads at Q25, and only in-frame beta chains were retained. Rows with a matching CDR3 protein are joined into one entry that keeps the most common DNA and genes. Across this sample there are roughly 920,000 distinct CDR3 sequences, with roughly 30% seen only once. 11% to 15% of the sample comes from the top ten. The data derive from a study of T cell repertoires in cytomegalovirus infection (dated by TCRdb to between 2017 and 2020). Background for the entire study: The peptide stimulations were aimed at well-studied HLA-B-restricted epitopes as well as recently identified HLA-C-restricted CMV epitopes, whose presentation resists viral immunomodulation. The HLA type of each donor mattered for the analysis, because public TCR beta signatures pointed to carriage of CMV infection along with the matching HLA type. The paper's findings and limits, for the study overall: The ex vivo response was dominated by HLA-C-restricted CMV-specific TCR beta clonotypes, which also provided the single most frequent clonotype in two of eight donors. In both this cohort and an independent roughly 400-donor cohort, the cumulative frequency of public TCR beta family members distinguished carriers of CMV infection plus the relevant HLA type.

Trimming accounts for 3 bases at V and 2 bases at J, while the number of junction bases matched to no gene is 8. According to the germline V gene, CDR1 reads SGHRS and CDR2 reads YFSETQ. Taken from cysteine to phenylalanine, the CDR3 has 16 residues. Only the CDR3 DNA is retained, 48 bases long and in frame from the first base. The sample consisted of cultured CD8+ T cells from PBMCs, taken from culture after CMV antigen stimulation. The V gene is TRBV5-1 and the J gene is TRBJ2-1; the central 7 bases match TRBD1. The receptor was isolated from a human donor in good health (CMV status not recorded). Some clones in this sample may be carry-over from other donors' samples. The nucleotide sequence reads as follows: TGCGCCAGCAGCTACGGCCGGGACAGCCCCTACAATGAGCAGTTCTTC. The translation is CASSYGRDSPYNEQFF.